This T cell receptor beta chain was retrieved from a study of CXCR3-negative and CXCR3-positive naive CD8 T cells. Broader study findings: CXCR3-positive naive cells had more hydrophobic TRB CDR3s than CXCR3-negative naive cells.

Libraries were UMI-labeled 5' RACE TRB cDNA. TCRdb re-called the 5' RACE reads and gives one entry per CDR3 protein, without DNA. The table gives approximately 65,000 distinct CDR3 sequences; the top ten clones make up about 0.7% of it. Worth noting for this clonotype: Its antigen is undetermined.

The origin of this receptor is a human donor in good health. Some clones in this sample may be carry-over from other donors' samples. The sequencing input was naive CXCR3+ CD8+ T cells from blood. Sample subset: CD45RO-CCR7+CD27+CD95- naive CD8+ T cells expressing CXCR3 (TNR3+).

Here the CDR3 reads CASSLDRGSNTIYF. J is TRBJ1-3 and V is TRBV7-8; TCRdb calls TRBD1, which cannot be checked without DNA. This CDR3 region has 14 residues. The germline CDR1 and CDR2 sequences are SGHVS and FQNEAQ.